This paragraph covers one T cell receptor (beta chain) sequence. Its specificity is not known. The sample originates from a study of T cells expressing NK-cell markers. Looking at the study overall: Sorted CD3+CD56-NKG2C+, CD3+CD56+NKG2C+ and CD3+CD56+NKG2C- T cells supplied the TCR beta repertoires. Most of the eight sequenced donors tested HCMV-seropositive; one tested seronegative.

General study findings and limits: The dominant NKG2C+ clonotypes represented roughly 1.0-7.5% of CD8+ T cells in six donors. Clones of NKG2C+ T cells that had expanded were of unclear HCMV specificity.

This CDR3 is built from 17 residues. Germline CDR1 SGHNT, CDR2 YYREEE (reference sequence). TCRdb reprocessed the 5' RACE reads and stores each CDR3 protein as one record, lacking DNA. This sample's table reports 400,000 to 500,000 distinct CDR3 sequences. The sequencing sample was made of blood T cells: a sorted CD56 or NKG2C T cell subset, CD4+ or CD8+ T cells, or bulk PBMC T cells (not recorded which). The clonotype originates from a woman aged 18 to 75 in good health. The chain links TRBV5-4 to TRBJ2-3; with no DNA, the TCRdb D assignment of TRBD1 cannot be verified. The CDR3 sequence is CASSSGGQRTLTDTQYF. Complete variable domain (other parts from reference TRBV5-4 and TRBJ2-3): ETGVTQSPTHLIKTRGQQVTLRCSSQSGHNTVSWYQQALGQGPQFIFQYYREEENGRGNFPPRFSGLQFPNYSSELNVNALELDDSALYLCASSSGGQRTLTDTQYFGPGTRLTVL.